Below, 29 T cell receptor beta chains from the same sample are listed, as sequenced in a study of blood T cell repertoires in COVID-19 (dated by TCRdb to 2020 to 2022). The library was prepared using the immunoSEQ multiplex PCR assay. TCRdb holds this immuneACCESS table with in-frame rearrangements only. Some clones are missing; in checked studies, unresolved V genes explain under half, and the rest has no known cause. Within this sample are about 100,000 clones, with around 90% of them counted one time only. Around 6.5% of the sample goes to the ten largest clones. Sequences were obtained from peripheral blood. The receptors were sampled from a woman aged 55-69 years with acute or convalescent COVID-19.

The chain links TRBV10-3 to TRBJ2-5; 10 nucleotides agree with TRBD2. The germline V gene encodes CDR1 ENHRY and CDR2 SYGVKD. The J segment lost 4 bases and the V segment lost 10 bases, leaving 9 bases of the junction unmatched. The CDR3 contains 14 residues. The CDR3 spells CATSGGLALETQYF. The DNA of the CDR3 is TGTGCCACCTCCGGGGGACTAGCGTTAGAGACCCAGTACTTC.

For the CDR3, the DNA is TGTGCCAGTAAGGCAGGGCCCGGGGAGCTGTTTTTT. Protein sequence: CASKAGPGELFF. The J gene is TRBJ2-2, the V gene TRBV19; D is perhaps TRBD1 (5 bases). Germline V lookup: CDR1 LNHDA, CDR2 SQIVND (reference sequence). The CDR3 loop spans 12 amino acids. Trimming removed 7 bases at V and 6 bases at J, with 9 bases between. The whole variable domain, remainder taken from reference TRBV19 and TRBJ2-2, is DGGITQSPKYLFRKEGQNVTLSCEQNLNHDAMYWYRQDPGQGLRLIYYSQIVNDFQKGDIAEGYSVSREKKESFPLTVTSAQKNPTAFYLCASKAGPGELFFGEGSRLTVL.

The chain carries TRBV11-2 and TRBJ2-2; TRBD1 matches 8 bases. The CDR3 contains 14 residues. CDR1 SGHAT and CDR2 FQNNGV come from the germline V gene. J was trimmed by 4 bases and V by 6 bases; bases with no gene match: 4. CDR3 in DNA: TGTGCCAGCAGACCACAGGGGGTCACCGGGGAGCTGTTTTTT. Its translation: CASRPQGVTGELFF.

The genes are TRBV19 and TRBJ2-1, with TRBD2 matching over 9 bases. In germline, CDR1 is LNHDA, CDR2 SQIVND (reference sequence). The CDR3 sequence is 14 residues long. The J segment lost 9 bases and the V segment lost 1 base, leaving 4 bases of the junction unmatched. As DNA, the CDR3 is TGTGCCAGTAGTATAGGGCAGCGGGAGGCTGAGCAGTTCTTC. Translating gives CASSIGQREAEQFF.

J is TRBJ2-7 and V is TRBV2; 8 positions match TRBD1. CDR3 size: 15 residues. V was clipped by 3 bases and J by 2 bases; unmatched bases: 6. Germline loops: CDR1 SNHLY, CDR2 FYNNEI. The CDR3 DNA reads TGTGCCAGCAGTGAGACAGGGGCTGGGCCCTACGAGCAGTACTTC. Encoded protein: CASSETGAGPYEQYF.

The chain uses TRBV7-9 and TRBJ1-3; 9 bases match TRBD1. The germline V gene encodes CDR1 SEHNR and CDR2 FQNEAQ (reference sequence). The CDR3 sequence is 15 residues long. The trim removed 6 bases at V and 2 bases at J, leaving 5 bases unmatched. The CDR3 region is CASSLQGATGNTIYF. The CDR3 DNA reads TGTGCCAGCAGTTTACAGGGGGCCACTGGAAACACCATATATTTT.

The chain uses TRBV27 and TRBJ2-7, with D maybe TRBD1 (7 bases). There are 13 residues in the CDR3. From germline, CDR1 is MNHEY and CDR2 SMNVEV (reference sequence). Trimming took off 6 bases at V and 7 bases at J, with 16 bases between the two ends. The CDR3, as DNA: TGTGCCAGCAGCCTTAGCAGGGGGACTGAGCAGTACTTC. Residues: CASSLSRGTEQYF.

This sequence joins TRBV18 and TRBJ2-1, with 8 bases matching TRBD2. Germline assignment: CDR1 KGHSH and CDR2 LQKENI. Trimming cost V 6 bases and J 10 bases; bases outside gene matches: 14. The CDR3 is made up of 15 amino acids. This CDR3 is CASSPPREGREEQFF. The CDR3 DNA reads TGTGCCAGCTCGCCCCCTCGGGAGGGCCGGGAGGAGCAGTTCTTC.

This sequence joins TRBV6-5 and TRBJ1-4; the D gene is possibly TRBD1 (6 bases). The V gene's germline CDR1 is MNHEY and CDR2 SVGAGI. The CDR3 has 12 residues. V was clipped by 9 bases and J by 8 bases, with 13 bases between them. CDR3 in amino acids: CARRGGMEKLFF. In DNA form, the CDR3 reads TGTGCCAGAAGGGGGGGGATGGAAAAACTGTTTTTT.

The genes are TRBV29-1 and TRBJ2-1; 13 bases are a match to TRBD2. This CDR3 has 15 amino acids. V shed 4 bases, J shed 10 bases, and the junction held 10 bases outside the gene matches. CDR1 and CDR2 (germline): SQVTM, ANQGSEA. The CDR3: CSVGGLAGVQGEQFF. Written as DNA, the CDR3 is TGCAGCGTTGGTGGACTAGCGGGAGTACAGGGAGAGCAGTTCTTC.

V gene TRBV7-2 combines with J gene TRBJ2-7; TRBD1 aligns across 9 bases. Germline lookup yields CDR1 SGHTA and CDR2 FQGNSA. J lost 3 bases, V lost 3 bases, and 0 bases had no gene match. The CDR3 is 13 amino acids. CDR3 residues: CASSLTGGYEQYV. In nucleotides, the CDR3 is TGTGCCAGCAGCTTGACAGGGGGCTACGAGCAGTACGTC.

In this sample, this clone turned up once. V and J are TRBV7-6 and TRBJ2-1, with 10 bases aligning to TRBD2. The germline V gene encodes CDR1 SGHVS and CDR2 FNYEAQ. The CDR3 has 18 residues. The junction had 14 bases not matched to a gene; V was cut back by 5 bases and J by 4 bases. In DNA, the CDR3 is TGTGCCAGCAGCCCTAGGGTTGGTGCTAGCGGGAGTTACAATGAGCAGTTCTTC. The encoded protein is CASSPRVGASGSYNEQFF.

V is TRBV25-1 and J is TRBJ1-4; 8 bases map to TRBD1. The CDR3 totals 15 residues. The V gene end was trimmed by 4 bases and the J gene end by 6 bases; junction bases not matched to a gene: 7. Germline V gene sequence: CDR1 MGHDK, CDR2 SYGVNS. The CDR3 is CASSVTGGGDEKLFF. As DNA, the CDR3 is TGTGCCAGCAGTGTCACAGGGGGAGGTGATGAAAAACTGTTTTTT.

This chain joins TRBV7-9 and TRBJ2-6; D is perhaps TRBD1 (6 bases). Between the trimmed V and J ends, which lost 2 bases and 2 bases, there was a span of 7 bases. The CDR3 sequence is 15 residues long. From germline, CDR1 is SEHNR and CDR2 FQNEAQ (reference sequence). CDR3 protein: CASSLQGTGANVLTF. As DNA, the CDR3 is TGTGCCAGCAGCTTACAGGGGACTGGGGCCAACGTCCTGACTTTC.

CDR3 sequence reads: CAGGSQETQYF. In DNA, the CDR3 is TGTGCCGGAGGGTCCCAAGAGACCCAGTACTTC. The gene calls are TRBV6-6 and TRBJ2-5; tentatively, D is TRBD2 (6 bases). Germline CDR1 MNHNY, CDR2 SVGAGI (reference sequence). The CDR3 length is 11 residues. V was clipped by 11 bases and J by 1 base, with 8 bases between them.

This chain joins TRBV27 and TRBJ2-2, with D possibly TRBD2 on 6 matching bases. Germline loops: CDR1 MNHEY, CDR2 SMNVEV (reference sequence). Trimming cost V 4 bases and J 9 bases, with 24 bases left between them. The CDR3 runs to 17 residues. CDR3 residues: CASSSTTVPGLPWELFF. The CDR3 DNA reads as TGTGCCAGCAGTTCCACAACTGTACCCGGACTACCTTGGGAGCTGTTTTTT.

J is TRBJ2-3 and V is TRBV7-6; 7 bases are a match to TRBD2. Germline CDR1 SGHVS, CDR2 FNYEAQ. CDR3 length: 16 residues. With 1 base clipped from V and 2 bases from J, the junction kept 6 bases outside the gene matches. CDR3 in DNA: TGTGCCAGCAGCTTAGGAGTAGCGGGTCACACAGATACGCAGTATTTT. This gives the protein CASSLGVAGHTDTQYF. Variable domain in full (rest from reference TRBV7-6 and TRBJ2-3): GAGVSQSPRYKVTKRGQDVALRCDPISGHVSLYWYRQALGQGPEFLTYFNYEAQQDKSGLPNDRFSAERPEGSISTLTIQRTEQRDSAMYRCASSLGVAGHTDTQYFGPGTRLTVL.

The chain couples TRBV5-4 to TRBJ2-7; a possible D gene is TRBD1 (6 bases). Germline V gene data show CDR1 as SGHNT and CDR2 as YYREEE (reference sequence). This CDR3 spans 14 amino acids. The ends were cut back, 4 bases at V and 1 base at J, with 12 bases in the middle. This CDR3 is CASSGRDNSYEQYF. The CDR3 nucleotides are TGTGCCAGCAGCGGCCGGGACAATTCCTACGAGCAGTACTTC. Filled out from reference TRBV5-4 and TRBJ2-7, the complete variable domain reads ETGVTQSPTHLIKTRGQQVTLRCSSQSGHNTVSWYQQALGQGPQFIFQYYREEENGRGNFPPRFSGLQFPNYSSELNVNALELDDSALYLCASSGRDNSYEQYFGPGTRLTVT.

This sequence joins TRBV14 and TRBJ1-2; no firm D call. Trimming cost V 1 base and J 6 bases, with 9 bases left between them. Looked up from germline, CDR1 is SGHDN and CDR2 is FVKESK. CDR3 length: 13 residues. Here the CDR3 reads CASSQARRNGYTF. The CDR3 DNA reads as TGTGCCAGCAGCCAAGCCCGGAGAAATGGCTACACCTTC.

J is TRBJ2-2 and V is TRBV24-1; 8 nucleotides match TRBD1. The germline V gene encodes CDR1 KGHDR and CDR2 SFDVKD. The CDR3 consists of 16 residues. Unmatched junction bases numbered 9, after V lost 4 bases and J lost 6 bases. CDR3 in amino acids: CATSDTGQGYAGELFF. The DNA of the CDR3 is TGTGCCACCAGTGACACCGGACAGGGATACGCCGGGGAGCTGTTTTTT.

The chain uses TRBV15 and TRBJ1-2; 9 positions match TRBD1. This CDR3 contains 13 residues. The germline CDR1 and CDR2 sequences are LNHNV and YYDKDF (reference sequence). J was trimmed by 5 bases and V by 3 bases; bases with no gene match: 1. This CDR3 is CATSSGQGYGYTF. CDR3 nucleotides: TGTGCCACCAGCAGTGGACAGGGGTATGGCTACACCTTC.

The chain joins TRBV28 to TRBJ2-1; 8 bases agree with TRBD2. Germline V gives CDR1 MDHEN, CDR2 SYDVKM. The V and J ends lost 6 bases and 9 bases, in that order; junction bases with no gene match: 4. The CDR3 consists of 12 residues. The CDR3, as DNA: TGTGCCAGCAGCACCGGGAGGGGTGAGCAGTTCTTC. It specifies CASSTGRGEQFF.

The chain links TRBV2 to TRBJ2-7; TRBD2 matches at 14 bases. Germline V lookup: CDR1 SNHLY, CDR2 FYNNEI. The V gene end was trimmed by 5 bases and the J gene end by 1 base; junction bases not matched to a gene: 16. The CDR3 extends over 20 amino acids. The CDR3 region has the DNA TGTGCCAGCAGTTCGACCCTCCACGGGACTAGCGGGAGTCCGTCCTACGAGCAGTACTTC. This codes for CASSSTLHGTSGSPSYEQYF.

V gene TRBV6-5 combines with J gene TRBJ2-3; 10 bases line up with TRBD2. CDR1 is MNHEY, CDR2 SVGAGI, per germline. The CDR3 has 15 residues. The J segment lost 3 bases and the V segment lost 3 bases, leaving 3 bases of the junction unmatched. The CDR3 DNA reads as TGTGCCAGCAGTTATTTAGCGGGAGGAACAGATACGCAGTATTTT. It specifies CASSYLAGGTDTQYF.

The genes are TRBV5-1 and TRBJ2-3, with D possibly TRBD1 on 6 matching bases. The CDR3 covers 16 residues. Germline CDR1 and CDR2: SGHRS and YFSETQ. V lost 1 base, J lost 4 bases, and 16 bases lay in between. This CDR3 reads CASSLLGQGSADTQYF. Written as DNA, the CDR3 is TGCGCCAGCAGCTTGCTTGGGCAGGGGAGCGCAGATACGCAGTATTTT.

For the CDR3, the DNA is TGTGCCAGCAGCTTGGCCAGGCTGGCTAGCGGGAGAGGAAACACCGGGGAGCTGTTTTTT. Translating gives CASSLARLASGRGNTGELFF. V gene TRBV5-4 combines with J gene TRBJ2-2, with 10 bases that match TRBD2. Per the germline V gene, CDR1 is SGHNT and CDR2 is YYREEE (reference sequence). CDR3 length: 20 amino acids. After removal of 0 bases from V and 2 bases from J, the junction contained 13 bases not matched to a gene.

The chain carries TRBV5-5 and TRBJ1-6; 7 bases map to TRBD1. The V gene end was trimmed by 4 bases and the J gene end by 7 bases; junction bases not matched to a gene: 11. This CDR3 spans 16 amino acids. CDR1 and CDR2 (germline): SGHKS, YYEKEE (reference sequence). CDR3 region: CASSPSPGTANSPLHF. As DNA, the CDR3 is TGTGCCAGCAGCCCCTCTCCCGGGACAGCGAATTCACCCCTCCACTTT.

The genes are TRBV27 and TRBJ1-2; the match to TRBD1 covers 11 bases. CDR1 and CDR2 from the germline V gene are MNHEY and SMNVEV (reference sequence). The CDR3 is 18 residues long. V was pared by 4 bases and J by 5 bases, with 15 bases of the junction left unmatched. The CDR3 here is CASSSTIGQGAQGYGYTF. The CDR3, as DNA: TGTGCCAGCAGTTCAACTATCGGACAGGGGGCGCAGGGGTATGGCTACACCTTC.

J is TRBJ1-2 and V is TRBV6-2 or TRBV6-3; maybe TRBD1 (5 bases). The CDR3 has 13 residues. Germline CDR1 MNHEY, CDR2 SVGEGT. The V end lost 2 bases, the J end lost 7 bases, and 11 bases lay between the germline ends. Here the CDR3 DNA reads TGTGCCAGCAGTTACCGTGGGGGGTTTGGCTACACCTTC. Residues: CASSYRGGFGYTF.